Here is one T cell receptor beta chain with its context. Its antigen is unknown. Donors showed nominal health when sampled, although they likely had unrecorded immune exposures. These data originate in a study of cytomegalovirus exposure and HLA in healthy donors. Study outcomes and limitations: Later genetic work tied a missense DCLRE1C variant to beta-chain V and J trimming. HLA allele associations emerged for under 20,000 TCR beta sequences in a later analysis, at 0.05 false discovery rate. Clonal expansion, a later analysis showed, was greater in HLA-associated TCR beta chains than in equally common others.

PCR primers comprised 60 Vbeta and 13 Jbeta primers. The assay was immunoSEQ multiplex PCR, and TCRdb's table has in-frame clones only and misses some. The data show 250,000 to 350,000 clones, around 86% seen once. CDR1 is SGHVS and CDR2 is FQNEAQ in the germline V gene. CDR3 size: 16 residues. Unmatched junction bases numbered 14, after V lost 5 bases and J lost 7 bases. This clonotype was sampled from a man in his forties or fifties in good health and CMV-seropositive. Sequenced: PBMCs. The V gene is TRBV7-8, the J gene TRBJ2-1; 7 nucleotides match TRBD2. The CDR3: CASSQRLSGIKNEQFF. In nucleotides, the CDR3 is TGTGCCAGCAGCCAACGGCTCAGCGGGATTAAAAATGAGCAGTTCTTC.